This TCR beta chain is drawn from a study of blood T cell repertoires in COVID-19. Concerning this clone itself: One junction end does not reproduce the germline sequence, and a read error may be involved.

TCRdb keeps only in-frame clones here, not all; method: immunoSEQ multiplex PCR. The sample records some 200,000 clones, 88% being singletons. In Seattle, patients joined the study during active infection and were tracked longitudinally. The CDR3 consists of 16 residues. Looked up from germline, CDR1 is SGHDT and CDR2 is YYEEEE. The chain recombines TRBV5-6 with TRBJ2-3; 7 positions agree with TRBD2. Sequencing input: peripheral blood. The TCR sequence derives from a man between 45 and 60 years old with COVID-19, enrolled during active disease. DNA for the CDR3: TGTGCCAGCAGCTCCCCCGGGGGGAGCGGCACAGATATGCAGTATTTT. Its translation: CASSSPGGSGTDMQYF.